This T cell receptor beta chain appears in the sequencing data of a study of patients and donors after allogeneic stem cell transplantation. In its sample, this clonotype was seen a few times. V lost 8 bases and J lost 1, with 12 bases in between. This CDR3 is 13 amino acids long. Looked up from germline, CDR1 is MNHEY and CDR2 is SVGAGI. MiXCR, applied by TCRdb to the RT-PCR reads, yields one record per CDR3 protein. This table has about 160,000 distinct CDR3 sequences, about a quarter appearing once. The chain links TRBV6-5 to TRBJ2-7; unclear D gene. This TCR was recovered from a human donor who was either an allogeneic HSCT recipient or a stem cell or donor lymphocyte infusion donor (not recorded which). It is not recorded whose cells these are; they may come from a transplant donor. Sequenced material: blood, either unsorted or a sorted T cell fraction (not recorded which). The CDR3 sequence: CASSPPASYEQYF. For the CDR3, the DNA is TGTGCCAGCTCTCCGCCGGCGTCCTACGAGCAGTACTTC.